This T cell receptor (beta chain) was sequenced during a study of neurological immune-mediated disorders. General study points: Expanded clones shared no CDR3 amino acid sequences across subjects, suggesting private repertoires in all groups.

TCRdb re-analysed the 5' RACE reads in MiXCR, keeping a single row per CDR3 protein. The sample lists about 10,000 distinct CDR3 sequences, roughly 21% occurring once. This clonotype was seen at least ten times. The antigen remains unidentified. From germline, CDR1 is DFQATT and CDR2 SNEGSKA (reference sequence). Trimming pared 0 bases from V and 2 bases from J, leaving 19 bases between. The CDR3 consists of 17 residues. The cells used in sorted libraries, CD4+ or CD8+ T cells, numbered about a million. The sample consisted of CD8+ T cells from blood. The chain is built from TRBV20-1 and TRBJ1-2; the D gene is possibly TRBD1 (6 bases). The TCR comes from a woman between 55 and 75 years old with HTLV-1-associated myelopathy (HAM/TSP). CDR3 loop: CSARDGAGAQRNYGYTF. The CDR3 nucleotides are TGCAGTGCTAGAGATGGGGCAGGGGCGCAGAGAAACTATGGCTACACCTTC.